These 17 T cell receptor beta chains were all obtained from the same sample, sequenced in a study of blood T cell repertoires in COVID-19. The assay was immunoSEQ multiplex PCR, and TCRdb's table has in-frame clones only and misses some. The data show roughly 240,000 clones, with 70% to 90% seen just once and about 3.6% held by the top ten. What was sequenced was peripheral blood. The receptors come from a young man with active or convalescent COVID-19.

This chain links TRBV5-1 with TRBJ1-1, with D uncertain. CDR3 length equals 13 residues. Germline V gene data show CDR1 as SGHRS and CDR2 as YFSETQ. V was clipped by 3 bases and J by 9 bases, with 15 bases between them. The CDR3 coding sequence is TGCGCCAGCAGCTCGGAGTCGACCTTTAAAGCTTTCTTT. Its protein is CASSSESTFKAFF.

This chain joins TRBV5-1 and TRBJ2-7; 9 bases agree with TRBD1. The V gene's germline CDR1 is SGHRS and CDR2 YFSETQ. This CDR3 has 15 amino acids. V shed 0 bases, J shed 3 bases, and the junction held 4 bases outside the gene matches. CDR3 nucleotide sequence: TGCGCCAGCAGCTTGGGGACAGGGGCAAACTACGAGCAGTACTTC. It codes for CASSLGTGANYEQYF.

This rearrangement joins TRBV30 to TRBJ2-7, with TRBD2 matching 9 bases. CDR1 is GTSNPN and CDR2 is SVGIG in the germline V gene (reference sequence). Trimming cost V 3 bases and J 13 bases; bases outside gene matches: 10. This CDR3 has 12 amino acids. The CDR3 coding sequence is TGTGCCTGGAGGACTAGCGGTCTACGGAGCTACTTC. Encoded protein: CAWRTSGLRSYF.

The sample holds a few counts of this clone. The CDR3, as DNA: TGTGCCAGCAGTTTGTCGTTTCAGCCCCAGCATTTT. Amino acids: CASSLSFQPQHF. V and J are TRBV12-3 or TRBV12-4 and TRBJ1-5, with D hard to call. The CDR3 sequence is 12 residues long. Trimming stripped 3 bases from V and 6 bases from J, with 6 bases between.

V gene TRBV10-1 combines with J gene TRBJ2-1, with TRBD2 identical over 12 bases. Trimming removed 3 bases from V and 6 bases from J; junction bases left unmatched: 6. Germline CDR1 is WNHNN and CDR2 is SYGVQD (reference sequence). The CDR3 length is 16 residues. CDR3 in amino acids: CASSETSGGSSNEQFF. As DNA, the CDR3 is TGCGCCAGCAGTGAAACTAGCGGGGGGTCTTCCAATGAGCAGTTCTTC.

The gene calls are TRBV12-3 or TRBV12-4 and TRBJ2-7; 9 nucleotides align to TRBD1. The CDR3 extends over 12 amino acids. The J segment lost 6 bases and the V segment lost 6 bases, leaving 3 bases of the junction unmatched. The CDR3 loop reads CASSQTGGEQYF. CDR3 DNA: TGTGCCAGCAGCCAGACAGGGGGCGAGCAGTACTTC.

The chain has TRBV3-1 (or the pseudogene TRBV3-2) and TRBJ2-7, with a possible D match to TRBD2 (6 bases). Trimming took off 1 base at V and 3 bases at J, with 13 bases between the two ends. The germline gives CDR1 LGHDT, CDR2 YNNKEL (reference sequence). The CDR3 extends over 15 amino acids. Here the CDR3 reads CASSQVRDSIYEQYF. The CDR3 nucleotides read TGTGCCAGCAGCCAAGTACGGGACTCCATCTACGAGCAGTACTTC.

CDR3 bases: TGTGCCACCAGCCAAGACGGGAGCTCCTACAATGAGCAGTTCTTC. Translating it yields CATSQDGSSYNEQFF. The rearrangement joins TRBV15 to TRBJ2-1, with D possibly TRBD2 on 6 matching bases. CDR1 is LNHNV and CDR2 is YYDKDF in the germline V gene (reference sequence). This CDR3 spans 15 amino acids. The V gene lost 5 bases and the J gene lost 0 bases, with 11 bases spanning the gap.

V gene TRBV7-9 combines with J gene TRBJ2-3, with 11 bases aligning to TRBD2. This CDR3 is 16 amino acids long. Germline values: CDR1 SEHNR, CDR2 FQNEAQ (reference sequence). The junction had 9 bases not matched to a gene; V was cut back by 4 bases and J by 6 bases. As DNA, the CDR3 is TGTGCCAGCAGCTCGGGACTAGCGGTGGGGATGGATACGCAGTATTTT. Translated, it gives CASSSGLAVGMDTQYF.

Comments on this clone: An end of the junction differs from the germline gene, which may be a read error. V usage is TRBV7-3 and J usage is TRBJ1-2; TRBD1 matches 8 bases. This CDR3 has 11 amino acids. Germline values: CDR1 SGHTA, CDR2 FQGTGA. The DNA for the CDR3 is TGTGCCAGCAGCGGCCAGGGGGCGCTTCGCTTC. Residues: CASSGQGALRF.

The rearrangement joins TRBV7-9 to TRBJ1-1; the D gene is possibly TRBD1 (6 bases). The germline CDR1 and CDR2 sequences are SEHNR and FQNEAQ (reference sequence). This CDR3 has 13 amino acids. V dropped 4 bases and J dropped 3 bases, with 9 bases sitting between them. The CDR3 nucleotides read TGTGCCAGCAGCTCCTGGACAGACACTGAAGCTTTCTTT. Translating it yields CASSSWTDTEAFF.

The V and J genes are TRBV9 and TRBJ1-1; D possibly corresponds to TRBD1 (5 bases). The V gene lost 0 bases and the J gene lost 10 bases, with 22 bases spanning the gap. Germline V lookup: CDR1 SGDLS, CDR2 YYNGEE. CDR3 length: 16 amino acids. CDR3 sequence: CASSVAFSGTEGRAFF. CDR3 sequence (DNA): TGTGCCAGCAGCGTAGCTTTTTCCGGGACTGAAGGGCGAGCTTTCTTT.

DNA of the CDR3: TGTGCCACCAGCAGAGAGACTAGCGGAGCCTACGAGCAGTACTTC. Amino acid sequence: CATSRETSGAYEQYF. V is TRBV15 and J is TRBJ2-7; the match to TRBD2 covers 9 bases. The CDR3 length is 15 residues. Trimming cost V 0 bases and J 2 bases; bases outside gene matches: 2. Germline V gives CDR1 LNHNV, CDR2 YYDKDF (reference sequence). The full variable domain, with the rest looked up from reference TRBV15 and TRBJ2-7, is DAMVIQNPRYQVTQFGKPVTLSCSQTLNHNVMYWYQQKSSQAPKLLFHYYDKDFNNEADTPDNFQSRRPNTSFCFLDIRSPGLGDTAMYLCATSRETSGAYEQYFGPGTRLTVT.

Details on this clone: The sample has other DNA sequences that encode this CDR3 too. The rearrangement uses TRBV28 and TRBJ1-1; the D gene is possibly TRBD1 (5 bases). Germline loops: CDR1 MDHEN, CDR2 SYDVKM. The CDR3 sequence is 12 residues long. V dropped 5 bases and J dropped 3 bases, with 7 bases sitting between them. The CDR3: CASSLGDTEAFF. Written as DNA, the CDR3 is TGTGCCAGCAGTCTAGGGGACACTGAAGCTTTCTTT.

The chain recombines TRBV6-6 with TRBJ1-1, with a tentative D call TRBD1 (6 bases). CDR1 and CDR2 (germline): MNHNY, SVGAGI (reference sequence). The CDR3 is made up of 13 amino acids. Deletions cut 6 bases from V and 11 bases from J, with 19 bases between. The CDR3 bases are TGTGCCAGCAGCCTAACCCAACAGGGCAGGGCTTTCTTT. It yields the protein CASSLTQQGRAFF.

The chain's CDR3 is CASRTGSSRLFF. CDR3 DNA: TGTGCCAGCAGGACAGGTTCAAGTAGACTGTTTTTT. This chain links TRBV7-8 with TRBJ1-4; a possible D gene is TRBD1 (6 bases). This CDR3 comprises 12 residues. The germline V gene encodes CDR1 SGHVS and CDR2 FQNEAQ. Trimming took off 6 bases at V and 13 bases at J, with 15 bases between the two ends.

V usage is TRBV7-9 and J usage is TRBJ1-2; tentative D call: TRBD1 (5 bases). V lost 2 bases to trimming and J lost 4 bases, with 14 bases between them. CDR3 length equals 15 residues. Germline loops: CDR1 SEHNR, CDR2 FQNEAQ (reference sequence). The CDR3 bases are TGTGCCAGCAGCTTAAGCGTGCAGGGTTTCTATGGCTACACCTTC. Translation gives CASSLSVQGFYGYTF.